Listed here are 5 T cell receptor beta chains from one sample, sequenced in a study of blood T cell repertoires in COVID-19. Generated by immunoSEQ multiplex PCR, the TCRdb table keeps only in-frame clones and is missing some. The sample lists 100,000 to 150,000 clones; 85% were seen once. Input material: peripheral blood. All receptors come from a woman older than 75 with acute or convalescent COVID-19.

This chain connects TRBV5-1 to TRBJ2-7; possible D gene TRBD1, 9 bases. Trimming took off 0 bases at V and 2 bases at J, with 15 bases between the two ends. From germline, CDR1 is SGHRS and CDR2 YFSETQ. The CDR3 has 16 residues. This CDR3 reads CASSLAGGTGTYEQYF. DNA of the CDR3: TGCGCCAGCAGCTTGGCGGGAGGGACAGGGACCTACGAGCAGTACTTC.

The rearrangement joins TRBV7-2 to TRBJ2-1; D is perhaps TRBD1 (5 bases). Deletions cut 2 bases from V and 7 bases from J, with 9 bases between. The CDR3 has 13 amino acids. CDR1 is SGHTA, CDR2 FQGNSA, per germline. The CDR3 DNA reads as TGTGCCAGCAGCTTACAGGGAACGAATGAGCAGTTCTTC. Protein: CASSLQGTNEQFF.

The genes are TRBV7-2 and TRBJ2-7; perhaps TRBD1 as D (6 bases). Trimming removed 5 bases from V and 1 base from J, with 15 bases in between. This CDR3 comprises 15 residues. CDR1 and CDR2 from the germline V gene are SGHTA and FQGNSA. This chain's CDR3 is CASSDKPGQSYEQYF. CDR3 nucleotides: TGTGCCAGCAGCGATAAGCCGGGACAATCCTACGAGCAGTACTTC.

The gene calls are TRBV29-1 and TRBJ1-1; D is ambiguous. The germline CDR1 and CDR2 sequences are SQVTM and ANQGSEA. V gave up 3 bases and J gave up 4 bases, with 6 bases separating them. The CDR3 runs 11 residues. This CDR3 reads CSVESPTEAFF. CDR3 sequence (DNA): TGCAGCGTTGAGTCTCCCACTGAAGCTTTCTTT.

This clone was counted a few times. The chain uses TRBV7-9 and TRBJ2-7, with D hard to call. This CDR3 is built from 13 residues. Germline V gives CDR1 SEHNR, CDR2 FQNEAQ (reference sequence). Trimming cost V 6 bases and J 6 bases, with 15 bases left between them. CDR3: CASRGRFSGEQYV. The CDR3 DNA follows: TGTGCCAGCAGGGGTAGGTTTTCAGGCGAGCAGTACGTC.